The clone carrying this TCR beta chain was seen many times. What it binds is unknown. This specimen belongs to a study of CD8+CD57+ T cells in acquired aplastic anemia. Study details: The mean DNA yield obtained from sorted CD4+ and CD8+ cells came to approximately 3 ug. General study points: A set of 25 to 30 CD8+ CDR3 sequences was shared between patients and controls, and these sequences appeared highly expressed in patients.

Germline V gene data show CDR1 as SQVTM and CDR2 as ANQGSEA. The CDR3 consists of 14 residues. The junction had 6 bases not matched to a gene; V was cut back by 2 bases and J by 5 bases. Genomic DNA was employed as the template in profiling TCR beta VDJ and CDR3. TCRdb reprocessed the reads via MiXCR and lists one record per CDR3 protein. Among around 190,000 distinct CDR3 sequences, 45% to 60% were seen once, and the ten largest hold approximately 13%. The authors sequenced patients whose flow cytometry had shown CD8+CD57+ cell expansion. Patients, without exception, had severe acquired aplastic anemia.

The clonotype was recovered from a human donor with aplastic anemia. Sequencing was done on a sample of sorted CD4+, CD8+, or CD8+CD57+ T cells (not recorded which) from PBMCs. The chain recombines TRBV29-1 with TRBJ2-7; 10 positions match TRBD1. The CDR3 DNA sequence: TGCAGCGTTGAAATCTTAGGGACAGGGGACGAGCAGTACTTC. The encoded protein is CSVEILGTGDEQYF.